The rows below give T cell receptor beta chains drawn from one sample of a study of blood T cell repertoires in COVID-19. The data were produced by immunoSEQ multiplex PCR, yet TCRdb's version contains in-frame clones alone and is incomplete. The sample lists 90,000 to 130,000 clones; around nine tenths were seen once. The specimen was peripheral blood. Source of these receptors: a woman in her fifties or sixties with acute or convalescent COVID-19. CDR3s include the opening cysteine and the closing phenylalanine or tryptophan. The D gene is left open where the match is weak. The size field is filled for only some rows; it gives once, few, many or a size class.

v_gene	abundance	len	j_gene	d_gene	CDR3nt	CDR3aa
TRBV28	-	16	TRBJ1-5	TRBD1	TGTGCCAGCAGGCGGTCGACAGGGATGGGCAATCAGCCCCAGCATTTT	CASRRSTGMGNQPQHF
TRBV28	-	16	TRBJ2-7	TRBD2	TGTGCCAGCAGTTTCGCCCCCTCTACCGGGAGGTTCGAGCAGTACTTC	CASSFAPSTGRFEQYF
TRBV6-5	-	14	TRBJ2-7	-	TGTGCCAGCAGCCGGGACTCTAATTTCTACGAGCAGTACTTC	CASSRDSNFYEQYF
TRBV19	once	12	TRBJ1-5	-	TGTGCCAGTAGCCGTAGCAATCAGCCCCAGCATTTT	CASSRSNQPQHF
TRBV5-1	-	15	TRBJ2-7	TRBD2	TGCGCCAGCAGCCCCCGGACTAGCGGAGCCTACGAGCAGTACTTC	CASSPRTSGAYEQYF
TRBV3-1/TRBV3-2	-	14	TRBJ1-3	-	TGTGCCAGCAGCCACCAGGGGTCTGGAAACACCATATATTTT	CASSHQGSGNTIYF
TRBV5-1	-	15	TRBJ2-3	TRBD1	TGCGCCAGCAGCTTAGGGGACAGGGACCCAGATACGCAGTATTTT	CASSLGDRDPDTQYF
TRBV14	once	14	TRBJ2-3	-	TGTGCCAGCAGCCAAGATCGCAGGGCAGATACGCAGTATTTT	CASSQDRRADTQYF
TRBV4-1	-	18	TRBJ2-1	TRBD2	TGCGCCAGCAGCCAAGATACTAGCGGAGCGCCCCCCTACAATGAGCAGTTCTTC	CASSQDTSGAPPYNEQFF
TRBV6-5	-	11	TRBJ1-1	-	TGTGCCAGCAGCCGAGGACAGGAAGCTTTCTTT	CASSRGQEAFF
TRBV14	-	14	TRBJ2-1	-	TGTGCCAGCAGCCGGGGACTTAGATACAATGAGCAGTTCTTC	CASSRGLRYNEQFF
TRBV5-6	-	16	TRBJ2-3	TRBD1	TGTGCCAGCAGCCAACGACAGGGGTACCGCACAGATACGCAGTATTTT	CASSQRQGYRTDTQYF
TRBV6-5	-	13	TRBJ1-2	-	TGTGCCAGCAGTTACGGGCGTGTAGGCGGCTACACCTTC	CASSYGRVGGYTF
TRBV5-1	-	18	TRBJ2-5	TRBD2	TGCGCCAGCAGCCATACACTAGCGGGAAGGGGCCGGCAAGAGACCCAGTACTTC	CASSHTLAGRGRQETQYF
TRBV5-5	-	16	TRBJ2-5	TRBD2	TGTGCCAGCAGCAAGGCGGTAGCGGGAACCCAAGAGACCCAGTACTTC	CASSKAVAGTQETQYF
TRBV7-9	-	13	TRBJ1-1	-	TGTGCCAGCAGCTTAGACAGGGCCACTGAAGCTTTCTTT	CASSLDRATEAFF
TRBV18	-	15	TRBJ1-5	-	TGTGCCAGCTCACCAGTGGGACATTGGGATCAGCCCCAGCATTTT	CASSPVGHWDQPQHF
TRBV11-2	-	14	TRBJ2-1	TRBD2	TGTGCCAGCAGCTTAACAGCGGGAGACAATGAGCAGTTCTTC	CASSLTAGDNEQFF
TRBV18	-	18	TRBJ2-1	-	TGTGCCAGCTCACCACCGGGGTTACTAGCAGGCTCCTACAATGAGCAGTTCTTC	CASSPPGLLAGSYNEQFF
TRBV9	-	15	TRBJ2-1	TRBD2	TGTGCCAGCAGCCTGACTAGCGGGAGGGCAAGTGAGCAGTTCTTC	CASSLTSGRASEQFF
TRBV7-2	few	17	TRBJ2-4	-	TGTGCCAGCAGCCACGTGGGCGGGACCACAGGGGTTAACATTCAGTACTTC	CASSHVGGTTGVNIQYF
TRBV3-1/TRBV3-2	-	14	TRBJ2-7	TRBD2	TGTGCCAGCAGCCATTCCGGGGGGGCAGGAGAGCAGTACTTC	CASSHSGGAGEQYF